This record concerns one T cell receptor (beta chain) sequence. The Seattle patients, enrolled during active infection, were followed longitudinally. The data derive from a study of blood T cell repertoires in COVID-19. At the level of the study: Acute-phase and convalescent COVID-19 samples originated in the United States, Italy and Spain. From T cells, B-cell-depleted T cells, or PBMCs came the material, which was cDNA or gDNA.

This CDR3 region has 13 residues. Germline values: CDR1 MNHEY, CDR2 SMNVEV (reference sequence). The V end was cut by 2 bases, the J end by 9 bases, with 13 bases between. In the authors' methods: Reference gene primer amplification gave estimated nucleated cell counts. Repertoires were generated with immunoSEQ multiplex PCR, while TCRdb's copy carries only in-frame clones and drops some. V and J calls and clone size follow that table, whereas D and trimming were derived from the DNA. The sample consists of about 150,000 clones, 80% to 85% of them appearing once. This chain links TRBV27 with TRBJ1-2, with unresolved D. The sample was peripheral blood. The sequence came from a man aged 25 to 40 with COVID-19, enrolled during active disease. This chain's CDR3 is CASSLGPGGSYTF. CDR3 nucleotide sequence: TGTGCCAGCAGTTTAGGGCCGGGAGGTAGCTACACCTTC.